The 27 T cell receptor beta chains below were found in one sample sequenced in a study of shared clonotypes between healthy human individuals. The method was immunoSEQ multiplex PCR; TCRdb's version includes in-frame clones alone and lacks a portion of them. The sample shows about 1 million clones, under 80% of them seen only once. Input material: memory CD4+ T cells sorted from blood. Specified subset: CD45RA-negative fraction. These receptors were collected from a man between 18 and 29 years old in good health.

The CDR3 protein is CASKDRGAGNTIYF. The CDR3 DNA sequence: TGTGCCAGCAAGGACAGGGGCGCTGGAAACACCATATATTTT. The chain joins TRBV25-1 to TRBJ1-3; TRBD1 agrees at 9 bases. The CDR3 is made up of 14 amino acids. J gave up 2 bases and V 7 bases, and 3 bases lay outside the gene matches. CDR1 MGHDK and CDR2 SYGVNS come from the germline V gene.

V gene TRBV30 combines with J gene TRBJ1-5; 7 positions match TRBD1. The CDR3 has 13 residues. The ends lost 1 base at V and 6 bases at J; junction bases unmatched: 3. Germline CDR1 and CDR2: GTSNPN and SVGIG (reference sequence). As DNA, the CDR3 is TGTGCCTGGAGTGCACAGGGGAGTCAGCCCCAGCATTTT. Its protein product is CAWSAQGSQPQHF.

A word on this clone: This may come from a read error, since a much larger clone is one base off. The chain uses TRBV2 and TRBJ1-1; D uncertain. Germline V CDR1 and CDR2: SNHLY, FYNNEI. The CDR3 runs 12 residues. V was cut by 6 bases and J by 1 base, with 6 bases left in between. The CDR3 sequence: CASSPQNTEAFF. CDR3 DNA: TGTGCCAGCAGCCCACAGAACACTGAAGCTTTCTTT. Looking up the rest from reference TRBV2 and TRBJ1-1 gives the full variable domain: EPEVTQTPSHQVTQMGQEVILRCVPISNHLYFYWYRQILGQKVEFLVSFYNNEISEKSEIFDDQFSVERPDGSNFTLKIRSTKLEDSAMYFCASSPQNTEAFFGQGTRLTVV.

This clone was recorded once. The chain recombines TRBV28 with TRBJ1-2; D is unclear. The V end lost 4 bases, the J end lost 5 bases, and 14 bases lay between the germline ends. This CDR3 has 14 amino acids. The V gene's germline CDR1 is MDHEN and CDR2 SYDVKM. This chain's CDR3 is CASSSTESFYGYTF. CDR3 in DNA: TGTGCCAGCAGTTCGACCGAGAGCTTTTATGGCTACACCTTC.

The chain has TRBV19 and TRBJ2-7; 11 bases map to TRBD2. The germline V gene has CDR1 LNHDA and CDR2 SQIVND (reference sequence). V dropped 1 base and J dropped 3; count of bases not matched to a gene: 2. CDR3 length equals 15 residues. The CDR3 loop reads CASSIGLAGIYEQYF. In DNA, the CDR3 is TGTGCCAGTAGTATAGGACTAGCGGGAATCTACGAGCAGTACTTC.

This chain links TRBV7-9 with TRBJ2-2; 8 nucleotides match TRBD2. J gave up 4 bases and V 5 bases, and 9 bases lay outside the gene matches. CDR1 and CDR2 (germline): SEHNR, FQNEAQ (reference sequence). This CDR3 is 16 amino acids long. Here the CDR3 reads CASSPTRAGATGELFF. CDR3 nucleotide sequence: TGTGCCAGCAGCCCTACTCGAGCGGGAGCCACCGGGGAGCTGTTTTTT.

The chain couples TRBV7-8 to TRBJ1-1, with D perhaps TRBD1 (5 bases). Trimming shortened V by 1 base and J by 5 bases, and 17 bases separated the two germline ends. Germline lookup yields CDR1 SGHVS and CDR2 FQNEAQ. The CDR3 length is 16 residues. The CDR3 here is CASSLEIPVRGTEAFF. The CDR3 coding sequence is TGTGCCAGCAGCTTAGAAATACCGGTGAGGGGTACTGAAGCTTTCTTT. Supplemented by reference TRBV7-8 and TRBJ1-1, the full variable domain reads GAGVSQSPRYKVAKRGQDVALRCDPISGHVSLFWYQQALGQGPEFLTYFQNEAQLDKSGLPSDRFFAERPEGSVSTLKIQRTQQEDSAVYLCASSLEIPVRGTEAFFGQGTRLTVV.

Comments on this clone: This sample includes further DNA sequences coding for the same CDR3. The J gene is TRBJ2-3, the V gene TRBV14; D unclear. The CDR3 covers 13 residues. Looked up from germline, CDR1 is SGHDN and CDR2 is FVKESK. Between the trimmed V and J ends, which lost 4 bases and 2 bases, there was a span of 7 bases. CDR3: CASSLRLTDTQYF. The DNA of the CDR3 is TGTGCCAGCAGCCTGAGGCTCACAGATACGCAGTATTTT. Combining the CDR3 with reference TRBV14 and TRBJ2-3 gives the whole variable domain EAGVTQFPSHSVIEKGQTVTLRCDPISGHDNLYWYRRVMGKEIKFLLHFVKESKQDESGMPNNRFLAERTGGTYSTLKVQPAELEDSGVYFCASSLRLTDTQYFGPGTRLTVL.

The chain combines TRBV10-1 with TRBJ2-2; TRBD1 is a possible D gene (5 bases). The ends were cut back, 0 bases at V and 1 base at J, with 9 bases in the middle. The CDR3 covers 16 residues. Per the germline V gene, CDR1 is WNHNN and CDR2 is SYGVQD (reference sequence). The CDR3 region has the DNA TGCGCCAGCAGTGAGTCGCGGACACTGAACACCGGGGAGCTGTTTTTT. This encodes CASSESRTLNTGELFF.

The CDR3 region is CASSLTRDHTGELFF. CDR3 DNA sequence: TGCGCCAGCAGCTTGACGCGGGACCACACCGGGGAGCTGTTTTTT. The rearrangement uses TRBV5-1 and TRBJ2-2; a possible D gene is TRBD2 (6 bases). Germline values: CDR1 SGHRS, CDR2 YFSETQ. The CDR3 spans 15 residues. Trimming pared 1 base from V and 3 bases from J, leaving 10 bases between.

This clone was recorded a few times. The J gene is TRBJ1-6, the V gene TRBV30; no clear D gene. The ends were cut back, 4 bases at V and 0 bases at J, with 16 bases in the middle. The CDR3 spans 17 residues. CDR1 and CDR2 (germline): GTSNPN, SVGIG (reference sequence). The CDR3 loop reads CAWNAAGGSSYNSPLHF. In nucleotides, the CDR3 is TGTGCCTGGAACGCGGCGGGCGGGAGCTCCTATAATTCACCCCTCCACTTT.

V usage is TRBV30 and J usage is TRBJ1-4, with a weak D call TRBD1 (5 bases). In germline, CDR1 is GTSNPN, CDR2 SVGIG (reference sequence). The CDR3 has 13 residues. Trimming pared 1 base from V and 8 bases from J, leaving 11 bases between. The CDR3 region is CAWSGGSREKLFF. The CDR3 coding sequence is TGTGCCTGGAGTGGGGGCTCCAGGGAAAAACTGTTTTTT.

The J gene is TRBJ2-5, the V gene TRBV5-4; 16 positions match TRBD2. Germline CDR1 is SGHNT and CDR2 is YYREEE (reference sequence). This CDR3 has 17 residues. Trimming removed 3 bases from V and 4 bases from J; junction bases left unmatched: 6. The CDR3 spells CASSSGTSGRGRETQYF. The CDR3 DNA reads TGTGCCAGCAGCTCCGGGACTAGCGGGAGGGGACGAGAGACCCAGTACTTC.

The CDR3 loop reads CASRLDYPYEQYF. In DNA form, the CDR3 reads TGTGCCAGCAGACTGGATTACCCCTACGAGCAGTACTTC. The chain carries TRBV2 and TRBJ2-7; D unresolved. The V end was cut by 6 bases, the J end by 2 bases, with 11 bases between. The CDR3 is 13 residues long. Germline assignment: CDR1 SNHLY and CDR2 FYNNEI.

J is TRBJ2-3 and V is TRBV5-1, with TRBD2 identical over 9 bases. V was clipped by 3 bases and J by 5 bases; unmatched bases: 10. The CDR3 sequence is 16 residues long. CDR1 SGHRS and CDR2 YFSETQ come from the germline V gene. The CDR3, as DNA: TGCGCCAGCAGCTCCACCGCTATACTAGCGGGAGATACGCAGTATTTT. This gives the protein CASSSTAILAGDTQYF.

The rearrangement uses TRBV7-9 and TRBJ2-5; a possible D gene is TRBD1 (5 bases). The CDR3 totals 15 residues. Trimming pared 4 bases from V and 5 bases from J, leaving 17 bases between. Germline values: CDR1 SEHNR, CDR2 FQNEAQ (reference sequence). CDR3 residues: CASSSPGQGEETQYF. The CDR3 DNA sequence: TGTGCCAGCAGCTCCCCTGGGCAGGGTGAGGAGACCCAGTACTTC.

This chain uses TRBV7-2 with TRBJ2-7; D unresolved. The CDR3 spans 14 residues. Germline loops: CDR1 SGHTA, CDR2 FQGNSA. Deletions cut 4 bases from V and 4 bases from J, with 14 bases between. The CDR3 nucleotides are TGTGCCAGCAGCTATAGAGCGATCGGGTACGAGCAGTACTTC. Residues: CASSYRAIGYEQYF. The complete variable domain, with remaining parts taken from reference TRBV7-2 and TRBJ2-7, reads GAGVSQSPSNKVTEKGKDVELRCDPISGHTALYWYRQSLGQGLEFLIYFQGNSAPDKSGLPSDRFSAERTGGSVSTLTIQRTQQEDSAVYLCASSYRAIGYEQYFGPGTRLTVT.

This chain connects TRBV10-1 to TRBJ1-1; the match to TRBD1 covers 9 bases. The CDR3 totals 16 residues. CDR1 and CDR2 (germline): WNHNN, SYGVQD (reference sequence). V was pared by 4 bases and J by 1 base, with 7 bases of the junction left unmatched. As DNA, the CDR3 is TGCGCCAGCAGTGCCAAAACAGGGGGCGGGAACACTGAAGCTTTCTTT. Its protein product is CASSAKTGGGNTEAFF.

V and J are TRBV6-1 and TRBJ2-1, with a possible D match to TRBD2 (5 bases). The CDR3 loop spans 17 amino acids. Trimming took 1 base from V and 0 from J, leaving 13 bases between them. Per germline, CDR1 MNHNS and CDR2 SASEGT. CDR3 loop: CASSEGWRVNSYNEQFF. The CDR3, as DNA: TGTGCCAGCAGTGAAGGTTGGCGGGTTAACTCCTACAATGAGCAGTTCTTC.

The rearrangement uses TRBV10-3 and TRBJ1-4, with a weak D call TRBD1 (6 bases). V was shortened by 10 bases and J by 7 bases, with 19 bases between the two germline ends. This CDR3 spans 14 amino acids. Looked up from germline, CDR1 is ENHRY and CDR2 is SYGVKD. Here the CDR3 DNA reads TGTGCCAGTTCCCGGGGGGGCATTGGTGAAAAACTGTTTTTT. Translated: CASSRGGIGEKLFF.

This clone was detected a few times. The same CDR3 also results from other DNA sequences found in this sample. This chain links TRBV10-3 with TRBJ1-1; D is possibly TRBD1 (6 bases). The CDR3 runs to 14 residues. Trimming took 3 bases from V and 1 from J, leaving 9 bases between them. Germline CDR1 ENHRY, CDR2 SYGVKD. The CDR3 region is CAISEGGGNTEAFF. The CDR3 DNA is TGTGCCATCAGTGAAGGGGGTGGGAACACTGAAGCTTTCTTT.

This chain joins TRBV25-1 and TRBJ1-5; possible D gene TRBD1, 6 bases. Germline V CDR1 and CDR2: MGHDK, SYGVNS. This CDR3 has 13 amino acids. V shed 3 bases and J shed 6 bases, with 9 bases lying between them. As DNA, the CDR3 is TGTGCCAGCAGTGACAGGGGAAGTCAGCCCCAGCATTTT. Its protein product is CASSDRGSQPQHF.

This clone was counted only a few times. The CDR3 here is CASSAGQPNTGELFF. The CDR3 DNA sequence: TGTGCCAGCAGCGCGGGACAACCGAACACCGGGGAGCTGTTTTTT. This chain joins TRBV5-4 and TRBJ2-2, with D possibly being TRBD1 or TRBD2 (6 bases each). V shed 4 bases and J shed 0 bases, with 10 bases lying between them. CDR1 SGHNT and CDR2 YYREEE come from the germline V gene (reference sequence). The length of the CDR3 is 15 residues.

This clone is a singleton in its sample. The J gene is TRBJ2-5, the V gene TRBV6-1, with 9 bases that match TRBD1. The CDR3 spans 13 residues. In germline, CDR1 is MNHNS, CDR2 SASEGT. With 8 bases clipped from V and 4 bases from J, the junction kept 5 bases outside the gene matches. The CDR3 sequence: CASFGQGTETQYF. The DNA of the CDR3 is TGTGCCAGCTTCGGACAGGGGACAGAGACCCAGTACTTC.

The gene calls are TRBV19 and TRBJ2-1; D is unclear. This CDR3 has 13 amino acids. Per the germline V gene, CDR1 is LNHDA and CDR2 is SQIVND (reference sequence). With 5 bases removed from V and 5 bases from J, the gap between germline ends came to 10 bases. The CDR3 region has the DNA TGTGCCAGTAGTGGGAAGGCCCACAATGAGCAGTTCTTC. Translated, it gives CASSGKAHNEQFF.

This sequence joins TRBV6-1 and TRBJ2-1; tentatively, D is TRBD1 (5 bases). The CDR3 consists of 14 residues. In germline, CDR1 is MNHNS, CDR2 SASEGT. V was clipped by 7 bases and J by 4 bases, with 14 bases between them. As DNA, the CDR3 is TGTGCCAGCAAACAGGACCAAACGTACAATGAGCAGTTCTTC. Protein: CASKQDQTYNEQFF.

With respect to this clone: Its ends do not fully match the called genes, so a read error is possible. This chain's CDR3 is CSVAPGQNYGYAF. CDR3 coding DNA: TGCAGCGTAGCTCCGGGACAGAACTATGGCTACGCCTTC. The chain carries TRBV29-1 and TRBJ1-2; 7 bases map to TRBD1. Looked up from germline, CDR1 is SQVTM and CDR2 is ANQGSEA. The CDR3 has 13 residues.